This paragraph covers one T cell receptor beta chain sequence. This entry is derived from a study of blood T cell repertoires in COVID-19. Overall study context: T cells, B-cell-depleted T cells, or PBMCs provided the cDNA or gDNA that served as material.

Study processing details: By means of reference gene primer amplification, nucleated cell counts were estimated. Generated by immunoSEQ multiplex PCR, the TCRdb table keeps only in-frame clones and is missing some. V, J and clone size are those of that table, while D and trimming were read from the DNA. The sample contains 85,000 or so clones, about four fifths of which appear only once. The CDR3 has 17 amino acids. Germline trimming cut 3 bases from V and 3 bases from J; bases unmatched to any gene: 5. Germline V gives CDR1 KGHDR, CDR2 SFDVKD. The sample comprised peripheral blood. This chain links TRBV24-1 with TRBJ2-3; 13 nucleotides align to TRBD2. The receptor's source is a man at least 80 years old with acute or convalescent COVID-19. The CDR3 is CATSDGGLAGVTDTQYF. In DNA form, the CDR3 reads TGTGCCACCAGTGATGGAGGACTAGCGGGAGTAACAGATACGCAGTATTTT.